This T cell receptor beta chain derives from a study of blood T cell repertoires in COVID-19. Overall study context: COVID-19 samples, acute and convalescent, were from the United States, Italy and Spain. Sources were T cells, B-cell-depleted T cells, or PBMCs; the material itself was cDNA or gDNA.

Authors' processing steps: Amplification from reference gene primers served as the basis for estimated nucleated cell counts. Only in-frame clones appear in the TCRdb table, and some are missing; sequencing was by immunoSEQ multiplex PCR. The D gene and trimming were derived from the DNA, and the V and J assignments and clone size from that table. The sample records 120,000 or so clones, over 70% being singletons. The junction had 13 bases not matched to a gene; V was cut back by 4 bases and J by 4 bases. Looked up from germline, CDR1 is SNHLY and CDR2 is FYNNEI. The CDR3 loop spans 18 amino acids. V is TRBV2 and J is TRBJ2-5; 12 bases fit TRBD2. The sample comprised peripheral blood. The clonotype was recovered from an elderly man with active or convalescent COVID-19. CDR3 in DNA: TGTGCCAGCAGTGTTATCGGGCTAGCGGGGGGGCCGTCAGAGACCCAGTACTTC. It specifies CASSVIGLAGGPSETQYF.